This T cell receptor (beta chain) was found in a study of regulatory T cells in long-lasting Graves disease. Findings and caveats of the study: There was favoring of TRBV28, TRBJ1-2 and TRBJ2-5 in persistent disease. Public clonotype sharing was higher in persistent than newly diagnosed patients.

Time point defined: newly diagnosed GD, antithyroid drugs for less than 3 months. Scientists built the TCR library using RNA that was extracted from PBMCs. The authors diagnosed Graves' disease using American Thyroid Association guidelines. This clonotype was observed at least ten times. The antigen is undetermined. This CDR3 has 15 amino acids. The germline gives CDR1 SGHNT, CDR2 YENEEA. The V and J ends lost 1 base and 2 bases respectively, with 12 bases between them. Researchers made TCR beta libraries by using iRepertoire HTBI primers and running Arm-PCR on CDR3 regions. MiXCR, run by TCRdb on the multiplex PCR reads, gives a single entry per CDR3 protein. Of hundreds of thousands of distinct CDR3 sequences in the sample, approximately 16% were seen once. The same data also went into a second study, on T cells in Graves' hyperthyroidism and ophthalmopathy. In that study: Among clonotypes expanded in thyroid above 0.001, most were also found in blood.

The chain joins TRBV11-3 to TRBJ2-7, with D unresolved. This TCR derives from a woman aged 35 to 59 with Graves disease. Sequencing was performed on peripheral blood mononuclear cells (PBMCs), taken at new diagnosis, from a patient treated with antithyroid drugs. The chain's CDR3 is CASSLVWDPTYEQYF. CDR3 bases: TGTGCCAGCAGCTTAGTTTGGGATCCTACCTACGAGCAGTACTTC.